One and the same sample provided the 27 T cell receptor beta chains below, sequenced in a study of shared T cell receptors in the human thymus. The repertoire was sequenced with immunoSEQ multiplex PCR; TCRdb's copy has only in-frame clones and lacks some. The sample has 500,000 to 850,000 clones, approximately 87% seen once; the top ten hold about 0.0094%. Separately, the same data were catalogued under a study of human thymus T cells.

Material for sequencing was thymocytes. These TCRs come from a boy under three years old with a congenital heart defect.

The rearrangement uses TRBV27 and TRBJ1-2; unclear D gene. Per germline, CDR1 MNHEY and CDR2 SMNVEV (reference sequence). Trimming removed 2 bases at V and 4 bases at J, with 11 bases between. The CDR3 spans 14 residues. The CDR3 DNA reads TGTGCCAGCAGTTTAGCTCCAGCGGCCTATGGCTACACCTTC. This encodes CASSLAPAAYGYTF.

The chain couples TRBV11-2 to TRBJ2-4; 9 bases agree with TRBD2. Germline CDR1 SGHAT, CDR2 FQNNGV. J lost 6 bases, V lost 3 bases, and 6 bases had no gene match. The CDR3 length is 15 residues. The CDR3 region is CASSFGGRVSNIQYF. The CDR3 DNA follows: TGTGCCAGCAGCTTTGGCGGGAGGGTGTCAAACATTCAGTACTTC.

CDR3 in amino acids: CASSTPGLVNNEQFF. For the CDR3, the DNA is TGTGCCAGCAGTACGCCGGGACTAGTCAACAATGAGCAGTTCTTC. The rearrangement joins TRBV6-5 to TRBJ2-1; 8 bases line up with TRBD2. CDR1 is MNHEY, CDR2 SVGAGI, per germline. There are 15 residues in the CDR3. The J segment lost 5 bases and the V segment lost 5 bases, leaving 8 bases of the junction unmatched.

The chain links TRBV7-9 to TRBJ1-2; TRBD1 matches 8 bases. In germline, CDR1 is SEHNR, CDR2 FQNEAQ (reference sequence). Losses at the gene ends were 8 bases for V and 7 bases for J; bases not matched to a gene: 6. The CDR3 covers 12 residues. The CDR3 sequence is CASSDRVSGYTF. The CDR3 DNA reads TGTGCCAGCTCGGACAGGGTATCTGGCTACACCTTC. The whole variable domain, filled in from reference TRBV7-9 and TRBJ1-2, reads DTGVSQNPRHKITKRGQNVTFRCDPISEHNRLYWYRQTLGQGPEFLTYFQNEAQLEKSRLLSDRFSAERPKGSFSTLEIQRTEQGDSAMYLCASSDRVSGYTFGSGTRLTVV.

V gene TRBV6-1 combines with J gene TRBJ1-3, with no clear D. This CDR3 region has 14 residues. CDR1 MNHNS and CDR2 SASEGT come from the germline V gene. Trimming removed 6 bases from V and 0 bases from J, with 9 bases in between. This CDR3 reads CASRKQSSGNTIYF. The CDR3 DNA follows: TGTGCCAGCAGAAAACAGAGCTCTGGAAACACCATATATTTT.

The chain recombines TRBV10-1 with TRBJ1-2, with 9 bases matching TRBD1. The CDR3 spans 16 residues. The trim removed 3 bases at V and 1 base at J, leaving 6 bases unmatched. Per the germline V gene, CDR1 is WNHNN and CDR2 is SYGVQD (reference sequence). CDR3 in DNA: TGCGCCAGCAGTGAATTGCACAGGGGGCTTAACTATGGCTACACCTTC. Its protein is CASSELHRGLNYGYTF.

This clone was picked up a small number of times. The chain combines TRBV6-1 with TRBJ1-6; perhaps TRBD1 as D (5 bases). V gave up 2 bases and J gave up 16 bases, with 21 bases separating them. Germline V CDR1 and CDR2: MNHNS, SASEGT. The CDR3 covers 15 residues. The CDR3 loop reads CASSESRVVWQGLHF. DNA for the CDR3: TGTGCCAGCAGTGAAAGTCGGGTGGTATGGCAGGGACTCCACTTT.

The CDR3 nucleotides read TGCAGTGCTAGGGAGGAAAAACTGTTTTTT. Residues: CSAREEKLFF. The gene calls are TRBV20-1 and TRBJ1-4, with D unclear. This CDR3 is 10 amino acids long. Trimming removed 3 bases from V and 8 bases from J, with 4 bases in between. Germline CDR1 is DFQATT and CDR2 is SNEGSKA (reference sequence).

The chain recombines TRBV30 with TRBJ2-1; 9 bases line up with TRBD2. This CDR3 is built from 17 residues. From germline, CDR1 is GTSNPN and CDR2 SVGIG (reference sequence). V dropped 0 bases and J dropped 0; count of bases not matched to a gene: 6. The CDR3, as DNA: TGTGCCTGGAGTGTAACTAGCGGGCTGAGCTCCTACAATGAGCAGTTCTTC. Protein product: CAWSVTSGLSSYNEQFF. The variable domain in full, completed from reference TRBV30 and TRBJ2-1, reads SQTIHQWPATLVQPVGSPLSLECTVEGTSNPNLYWYRQAAGRGLQLLFYSVGIGQISSEVPQNLSASRPQDRQFILSSKKLLLSDSGFYLCAWSVTSGLSSYNEQFFGPGTRLTVL.

This clone was seen a single time. The chain carries TRBV7-6 and TRBJ1-5, with D possibly being TRBD1 (6 bases). The CDR3 has 15 residues. Trimming pared 5 bases from V and 1 base from J, leaving 12 bases between. The germline gives CDR1 SGHVS, CDR2 FNYEAQ. The chain's CDR3 is CASSPGQLSNQPQHF. Here the CDR3 DNA reads TGTGCCAGCAGCCCAGGACAGCTGAGCAATCAGCCCCAGCATTTT.

This clone was detected once. The chain links TRBV18 to TRBJ2-3; TRBD1 agrees at 9 bases. The CDR3 sequence is 15 residues long. With 2 bases clipped from V and 4 bases from J, the junction kept 4 bases outside the gene matches. Looked up from germline, CDR1 is KGHSH and CDR2 is LQKENI. This chain's CDR3 is CASSPRTGEADTQYF. In DNA form, the CDR3 reads TGTGCCAGCTCACCAAGGACAGGGGAGGCAGATACGCAGTATTTT.

This chain joins TRBV28 and TRBJ1-2; 7 nucleotides line up with TRBD1. The CDR3 covers 18 residues. Germline values: CDR1 MDHEN, CDR2 SYDVKM. Trimming took 7 bases from V and 3 from J; bases not matched to a gene: 20. The CDR3 DNA reads TGTGCCAGCATCCCCCCCGGGGTCGAAGGACAGGATCACTATGGCTACACCTTC. Amino acids: CASIPPGVEGQDHYGYTF.

The chain combines TRBV7-2 with TRBJ2-3, with a possible D match to TRBD2 (5 bases). From germline, CDR1 is SGHTA and CDR2 FQGNSA. This CDR3 contains 15 residues. The germline V and J ends were trimmed by 0 bases and 6 bases, with 13 bases remaining between them. CDR3: CASSLAGVHLDTQYF. CDR3 bases: TGTGCCAGCAGCTTAGCCGGGGTGCACTTGGATACGCAGTATTTT. The whole variable domain, filled in from reference TRBV7-2 and TRBJ2-3, reads GAGVSQSPSNKVTEKGKDVELRCDPISGHTALYWYRQSLGQGLEFLIYFQGNSAPDKSGLPSDRFSAERTGGSVSTLTIQRTQQEDSAVYLCASSLAGVHLDTQYFGPGTRLTVL.

This chain connects TRBV4-2 to TRBJ1-1, with D possibly being TRBD1 (5 bases). The V gene's germline CDR1 is LGHNA and CDR2 YNFKEQ. V was cut by 0 bases and J by 1 base, with 21 bases left in between. The CDR3 loop spans 19 amino acids. CDR3 DNA: TGTGCCAGCAGCCAAGAGCTTGGGGCAAGGCGGGGCAGGAACACTGAAGCTTTCTTT. It translates to CASSQELGARRGRNTEAFF.

This clone was picked up one time. The V and J genes are TRBV4-3 and TRBJ2-3; D is perhaps TRBD2 (6 bases). This CDR3 comprises 14 residues. Between the trimmed V and J ends, which lost 1 base and 5 bases, there was a span of 10 bases. Per the germline V gene, CDR1 is LGHNA and CDR2 is YSLEER. CDR3 loop: CASSQVRGEDTQYF. In DNA, the CDR3 is TGCGCCAGCAGCCAAGTACGCGGGGAAGATACGCAGTATTTT.

The genes are TRBV13 and TRBJ1-2, with 9 bases aligning to TRBD1. The V segment lost 0 bases and the J segment 7 bases; nucleotides outside the gene matches: 6. From germline, CDR1 is PRHDT and CDR2 FYEKMQ (reference sequence). The CDR3 has 15 residues. Here the CDR3 reads CASSLGPGTGTGYTF. CDR3 bases: TGTGCCAGCAGCTTAGGCCCCGGGACAGGGACTGGCTACACCTTC.

The chain employs TRBV18 and TRBJ2-1, with 8 bases matching TRBD2. The CDR3 length is 15 residues. V trimming: 3 bases; J trimming: 6 bases; junction bases outside the gene matches: 7. In germline, CDR1 is KGHSH, CDR2 LQKENI. DNA for the CDR3: TGTGCCAGCTCACCCCCCGGACTAGCATCCAATGAGCAGTTCTTC. This encodes CASSPPGLASNEQFF.

In its sample, this clone was seen once. The V call is TRBV27, the J call TRBJ2-1; D is possibly TRBD1 (5 bases). Germline V lookup: CDR1 MNHEY, CDR2 SMNVEV (reference sequence). V lost 4 bases and J lost 8, with 12 bases in between. The CDR3 covers 13 residues. The CDR3 coding sequence is TGTGCCAGCAGTTCCGCTCAGGGCTATGAGCAGTTCTTC. Amino acid sequence: CASSSAQGYEQFF.

V usage is TRBV4-3 and J usage is TRBJ2-1, with D possibly TRBD2 on 5 matching bases. V lost 2 bases to trimming and J lost 0 bases, with 29 bases between them. In germline, CDR1 is LGHNA, CDR2 YSLEER. The CDR3 length is 22 residues. The CDR3 sequence is CASSQRRKGGDWETFSYNEQFF. The CDR3 region has the DNA TGCGCCAGCAGCCAAAGGCGAAAAGGCGGAGACTGGGAGACCTTCTCCTACAATGAGCAGTTCTTC.

The CDR3 here is CATSRPPRVGTDTQYF. CDR3 sequence (DNA): TGTGCCACCAGCAGACCCCCCAGGGTGGGCACAGATACGCAGTATTTT. The V and J genes are TRBV15 and TRBJ2-3; TRBD1 might be the D (5 bases). This CDR3 has 16 amino acids. Germline V gene lookup returns CDR1 LNHNV and CDR2 YYDKDF (reference sequence). Trimming took 2 bases from V and 1 from J, leaving 13 bases between them.

CDR3 residues: CASSQDRRQSEYNEQFF. The CDR3 bases are TGCGCCAGCAGCCAAGATCGAAGACAGAGTGAATACAATGAGCAGTTCTTC. The chain uses TRBV4-3 and TRBJ2-1, with D possibly matching TRBD1 (5 bases). V dropped 0 bases and J dropped 4 bases, with 16 bases sitting between them. Germline CDR1 LGHNA, CDR2 YSLEER. CDR3 length equals 17 residues.

The V gene is TRBV20-1, the J gene TRBJ2-1; maybe TRBD1 (5 bases). V gave up 6 bases and J gave up 12 bases, with 15 bases separating them. The CDR3 is 11 amino acids. The germline CDR1 and CDR2 sequences are DFQATT and SNEGSKA (reference sequence). CDR3 sequence (DNA): TGCAGTGCCTACTGGAAGGGGCCGCAGTTCTTC. Translated: CSAYWKGPQFF.

This chain uses TRBV19 with TRBJ2-1; the match to TRBD1 covers 11 bases. The germline V gene has CDR1 LNHDA and CDR2 SQIVND (reference sequence). This CDR3 spans 19 amino acids. The junction had 12 bases not matched to a gene; V was cut back by 3 bases and J by 2 bases. The CDR3 coding sequence is TGTGCCAGTAGTATGGCCCCGGACAGGGGGCTGGCCCCCTACAATGAGCAGTTCTTC. Encoded protein: CASSMAPDRGLAPYNEQFF.

The V call is TRBV14, the J call TRBJ2-1, with 9 nucleotides matching TRBD2. This CDR3 is 15 amino acids long. The J segment lost 9 bases and the V segment lost 4 bases, leaving 10 bases of the junction unmatched. In germline, CDR1 is SGHDN, CDR2 FVKESK. CDR3 sequence reads: CASSRPAGGFGEQFF. The CDR3 region has the DNA TGTGCCAGCAGCCGGCCAGCGGGGGGTTTCGGTGAGCAGTTCTTC.

The V gene is TRBV10-3, the J gene TRBJ2-5; perhaps TRBD2 as D (6 bases). Germline loops: CDR1 ENHRY, CDR2 SYGVKD. V lost 6 bases and J lost 4, with 6 bases in between. This CDR3 has 11 residues. The CDR3, as DNA: TGTGCCATCAGAGCGGGAGAGACCCAGTACTTC. This translates into CAIRAGETQYF.

The chain is built from TRBV10-3 and TRBJ2-1; a possible D gene is TRBD1 (6 bases). CDR1 is ENHRY and CDR2 is SYGVKD in the germline V gene. Trimming removed 4 bases at V and 7 bases at J, with 8 bases between. The CDR3 length is 12 residues. CDR3 nucleotide sequence: TGTGCCATCAGTGTGAGGGGGAATGAGCAGTTCTTC. Residues: CAISVRGNEQFF.

V gene TRBV5-1 combines with J gene TRBJ2-5; the match to TRBD1 covers 8 bases. This CDR3 is 14 amino acids long. Trimming cost V 0 bases and J 4 bases; bases outside gene matches: 2. In germline, CDR1 is SGHRS, CDR2 YFSETQ. CDR3 in amino acids: CASSLADRAETQYF. CDR3 DNA sequence: TGCGCCAGCAGCTTGGCGGACAGGGCAGAGACCCAGTACTTC.